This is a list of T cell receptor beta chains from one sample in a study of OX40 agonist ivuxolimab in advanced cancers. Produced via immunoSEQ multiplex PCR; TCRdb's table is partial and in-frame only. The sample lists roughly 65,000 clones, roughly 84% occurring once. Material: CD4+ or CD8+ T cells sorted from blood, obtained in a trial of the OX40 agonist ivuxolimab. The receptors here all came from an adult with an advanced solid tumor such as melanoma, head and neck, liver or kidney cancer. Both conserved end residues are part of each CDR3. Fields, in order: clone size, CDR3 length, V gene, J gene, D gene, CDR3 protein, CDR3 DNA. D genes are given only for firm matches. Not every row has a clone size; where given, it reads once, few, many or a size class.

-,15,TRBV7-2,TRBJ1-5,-,CASSPTDRRNQPQHF,TGTGCCAGCAGCCCTACCGACAGGAGGAATCAGCCCCAGCATTTT
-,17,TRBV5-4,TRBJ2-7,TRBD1,CASSLGGTGPLSYEQYF,TGTGCCAGCAGCTTGGGGGGGACAGGGCCCCTCTCCTACGAGCAGTACTTC
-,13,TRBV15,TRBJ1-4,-,CATSAGGREKLFF,TGTGCCACCAGCGCGGGGGGAAGGGAAAAACTGTTTTTT
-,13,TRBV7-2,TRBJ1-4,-,CASSLVFNEKLFF,TGTGCCAGCAGCTTGGTATTTAATGAAAAACTGTTTTTT
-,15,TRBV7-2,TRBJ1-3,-,CASTQLGRTGNTIYF,TGTGCCAGCACCCAGTTGGGGAGGACTGGAAACACCATATATTTT
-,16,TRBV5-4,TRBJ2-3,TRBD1,CASSSGTGLSTDTQYF,TGTGCCAGCAGCTCCGGGACAGGACTAAGCACAGATACGCAGTATTTT
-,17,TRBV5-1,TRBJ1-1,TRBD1,CASSDPDRGRKGTEAFF,TGCGCCAGCAGCGACCCCGACAGGGGGAGAAAGGGCACTGAAGCTTTCTTT
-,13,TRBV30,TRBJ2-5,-,CAWSKRLQETQYF,TGTGCCTGGAGTAAACGACTCCAAGAGACCCAGTACTTC
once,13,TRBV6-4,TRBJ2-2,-,CASSAQSGGELFF,TGTGCCAGCAGTGCCCAATCCGGCGGGGAGCTGTTTTTT
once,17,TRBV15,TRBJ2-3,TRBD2,CATSRDWGAGGRDTQYF,TGTGCCACCAGCAGAGATTGGGGAGCGGGGGGGAGGGATACGCAGTATTTT
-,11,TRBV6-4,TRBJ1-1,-,CASSYFAEAFF,TGTGCCAGCAGTTACTTCGCTGAAGCTTTCTTT
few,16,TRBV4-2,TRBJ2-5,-,CASSRTMWSAEETQYF,TGTGCCAGCAGCCGGACTATGTGGTCTGCTGAAGAGACCCAGTACTTC
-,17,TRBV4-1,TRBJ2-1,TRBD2,CASSQITLLAGGLEQFF,TGCGCCAGCAGCCAAATTACCCTCCTAGCGGGGGGGCTTGAGCAGTTCTTC
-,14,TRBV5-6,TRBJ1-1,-,CASSSLLGNTEAFF,TGTGCCAGCAGCTCTCTCCTGGGGAACACTGAAGCTTTCTTT
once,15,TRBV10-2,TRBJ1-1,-,CASSEGGGLDTEAFF,TGCGCCAGCAGTGAAGGTGGGGGGCTCGATACTGAAGCTTTCTTT
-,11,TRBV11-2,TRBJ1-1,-,CASSLYTEAFF,TGTGCCAGCAGCCTTTACACTGAAGCTTTCTTT
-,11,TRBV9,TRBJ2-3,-,CASSVGDTQYF,TGTGCCAGCAGCGTAGGAGATACGCAGTATTTT
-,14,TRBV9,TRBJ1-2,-,CASSVATDSYGYTF,TGTGCCAGCAGCGTTGCGACAGACAGCTATGGCTACACCTTC
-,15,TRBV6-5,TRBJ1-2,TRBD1,CASSSAGTGGLGYTF,TGTGCCAGCAGTTCCGCCGGGACAGGGGGCCTTGGCTACACCTTC
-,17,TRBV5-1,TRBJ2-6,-,CASGLVGTNSGANVLTF,TGCGCCAGCGGCTTGGTGGGGACAAACTCTGGGGCCAACGTCCTGACTTTC
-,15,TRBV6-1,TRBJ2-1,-,CASSQRGGVYNEQFF,TGTGCCAGCAGTCAGAGGGGGGGGGTTTACAATGAGCAGTTCTTC
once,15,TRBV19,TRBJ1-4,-,CASSMVRDRSEKLFF,TGTGCCAGTAGTATGGTGAGGGACCGGAGTGAAAAACTGTTTTTT
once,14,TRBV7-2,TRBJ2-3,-,CASSSYSGTDTQYF,TGTGCCAGCAGCTCCTATTCGGGCACAGATACGCAGTATTTT
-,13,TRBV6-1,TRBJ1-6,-,CASSETGVSPLHF,TGTGCCAGCAGTGAAACGGGGGTATCACCCCTCCACTTT
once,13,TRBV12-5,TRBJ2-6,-,CASVGFGANVLTF,TGTGCTAGTGTGGGGTTTGGGGCCAACGTCCTGACTTTC
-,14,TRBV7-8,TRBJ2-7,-,CASSPHAGAHEQYF,TGTGCCAGCAGCCCTCACGCGGGGGCCCACGAGCAGTACTTC
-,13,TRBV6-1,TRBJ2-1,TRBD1,CASSVDRANEQFF,TGTGCCAGCAGTGTGGACAGGGCGAATGAGCAGTTCTTC
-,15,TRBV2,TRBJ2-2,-,CASQGYHPNTGELFF,TGTGCCAGCCAGGGGTACCACCCGAACACCGGGGAGCTGTTTTTT
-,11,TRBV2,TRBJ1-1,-,CASSMGGQAFF,TGTGCCAGCAGTATGGGGGGTCAAGCTTTCTTT
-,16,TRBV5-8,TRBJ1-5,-,CASSGRLATENQPQHF,TGTGCCAGCAGCGGCCGCCTTGCTACAGAAAATCAGCCCCAGCATTTT
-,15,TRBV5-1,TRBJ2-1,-,CASSPYGSEVDEQFF,TGCGCCAGCAGCCCCTACGGTAGTGAGGTCGATGAGCAGTTCTTC
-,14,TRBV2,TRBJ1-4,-,CASSESRVGEKLFF,TGTGCCAGCAGTGAAAGCAGGGTCGGCGAAAAACTGTTTTTT
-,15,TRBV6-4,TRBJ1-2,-,CASSDPSPGRFGYTF,TGTGCCAGCAGTGACCCTTCCCCGGGCCGCTTTGGCTACACCTTC
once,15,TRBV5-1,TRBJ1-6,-,CASSYQTVFNSPLHF,TGCGCCAGCAGCTACCAGACAGTCTTTAATTCACCCCTCCACTTT
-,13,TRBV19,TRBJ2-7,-,CASSIGIGYEQYF,TGTGCCAGTAGTATTGGGATCGGCTACGAGCAGTACTTC
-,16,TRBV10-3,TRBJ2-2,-,CAISQGAGAGTGELFF,TGTGCCATCAGTCAGGGGGCGGGGGCGGGCACCGGGGAGCTGTTTTTT
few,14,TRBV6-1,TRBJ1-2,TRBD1,CASSGDRGGRGYTF,TGTGCCAGCAGTGGAGACAGGGGTGGTCGTGGCTACACCTTC
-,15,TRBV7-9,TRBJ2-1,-,CASSLASISYNEQFF,TGTGCCAGCAGCTTAGCCAGCATTAGCTACAATGAGCAGTTCTTC
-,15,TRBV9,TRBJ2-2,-,CASSVVGLAIGELFF,TGTGCCAGCAGCGTAGTGGGGCTAGCAATCGGGGAGCTGTTTTTT
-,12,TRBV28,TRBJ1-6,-,CASSGPSSPLHF,TGTGCCAGCAGTGGCCCGAGTTCACCCCTCCACTTT
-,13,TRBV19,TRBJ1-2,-,CASRRGENYGYTF,TGTGCCAGTAGACGCGGAGAAAACTATGGCTACACCTTC